This T cell receptor (beta chain) was found in a study of CD8+CD57+ T cells in acquired aplastic anemia. Study overall: DNA from sorted CD4+ and CD8+ cells averaged around 3.2 ug.

This clonotype showed up many times. The V end was cut by 2 bases, the J end by 7 bases, with 21 bases between. This CDR3 region has 15 residues. Germline V lookup: CDR1 DFQATT, CDR2 SNEGSKA (reference sequence). Genomic DNA constituted the template upon which TCR beta VDJ and CDR3 profiling was performed. Each CDR3 protein is one row after TCRdb ran MiXCR on the reads. Of about 220,000 distinct CDR3 sequences in the sample, roughly 33% are singletons; the top ten hold roughly 1.1%. The chain carries TRBV20-1 and TRBJ2-7; D perhaps matches TRBD2 (8 bases). The source of this sequence is a human donor in good health, serving as a control. Sequenced: sorted CD4+, CD8+, or CD8+CD57+ T cells (not recorded which) from PBMCs. The CDR3 DNA reads as TGCAGTGCTAGACCGCCCGGGGACAGCGGGGGAGAGCAGTACTTC. Its protein is CSARPPGDSGGEQYF.